These 32 T cell receptor beta chains came from one sample sequenced in a study of cytomegalovirus exposure and HLA in healthy donors. Assay: immunoSEQ multiplex PCR; the TCRdb copy retains only in-frame clones and omits some. The repertoire holds more than 130,000 clones, with about 90% as singletons. The sequencing input was PBMCs. These receptors all stem from a woman younger than 30 in good health and CMV-seropositive.

The CDR3 DNA reads TGCGCCAGCAGCCACCCCGGGAATCCGAATGAGCAGTTCTTC. The encoded protein is CASSHPGNPNEQFF. The chain recombines TRBV4-3 with TRBJ2-1, with D possibly TRBD2 on 5 matching bases. CDR3 length equals 14 residues. The germline V gene has CDR1 LGHNA and CDR2 YSLEER. V dropped 3 bases and J dropped 7 bases, with 13 bases sitting between them.

This clone has a single count. This sequence joins TRBV10-3 and TRBJ2-7; TRBD1 aligns across 10 bases. Germline assignment: CDR1 ENHRY and CDR2 SYGVKD. This CDR3 has 15 amino acids. The trim removed 10 bases at V and 3 bases at J, leaving 12 bases unmatched. CDR3 loop: CASSTGQGVLYEQYF. The DNA for the CDR3 is TGTGCCAGCTCAACCGGACAGGGGGTGCTCTACGAGCAGTACTTC.

The chain links TRBV19 to TRBJ1-3, with D uncertain. The CDR3 runs to 18 residues. The germline V and J ends were trimmed by 3 bases and 0 bases, with 18 bases remaining between them. From germline, CDR1 is LNHDA and CDR2 SQIVND (reference sequence). The CDR3 region is CASSIGGRLLSSGNTIYF. For the CDR3, the DNA is TGTGCCAGTAGTATTGGAGGCAGGCTGCTTAGCTCTGGAAACACCATATATTTT.

This sequence joins TRBV2 and TRBJ1-6, with D possibly TRBD1 on 6 matching bases. The CDR3 length is 13 residues. Germline V CDR1 and CDR2: SNHLY, FYNNEI. V lost 7 bases, J lost 3 bases, and 7 bases lay in between. Written as DNA, the CDR3 is TGTGCCAGCAAGGGGGACTATAATTCACCCCTCCACTTT. It codes for CASKGDYNSPLHF.

The chain employs TRBV6-5 and TRBJ2-7, with unresolved D. The CDR3 is 13 amino acids. The germline V gene encodes CDR1 MNHEY and CDR2 SVGAGI. Deletions cut 4 bases from V and 1 base from J, with 8 bases between. The CDR3 is CASSLSESYEQYF. The DNA for the CDR3 is TGTGCCAGCAGTTTGAGTGAGTCCTACGAGCAGTACTTC.

The rearrangement links TRBV4-1 to TRBJ2-1; 14 nucleotides line up with TRBD2. The length of the CDR3 is 20 residues. V gave up 3 bases and J gave up 4 bases; unmatched junction bases: 14. CDR1 and CDR2 (germline): MGHRA, YSYEKL. The CDR3 nucleotides read TGCGCCAGCAGCCATGGGGGACTAGCGGGAGTTAGGCGGGATTACAATGAGCAGTTCTTC. Translation: CASSHGGLAGVRRDYNEQFF.

The chain couples TRBV7-9 to TRBJ2-1; a weak D match, TRBD2 (6 bases). V was trimmed by 4 bases and J by 4 bases, leaving 17 bases between them. The CDR3 is 16 residues long. Germline V gene sequence: CDR1 SEHNR, CDR2 FQNEAQ (reference sequence). The DNA for the CDR3 is TGTGCCAGCAGCTGGGCCAAGTCGGGGACTTACAATGAGCAGTTCTTC. Protein sequence: CASSWAKSGTYNEQFF.

This chain uses TRBV28 with TRBJ2-5; 7 bases agree with TRBD1. CDR1 is MDHEN and CDR2 is SYDVKM in the germline V gene. This CDR3 is 17 amino acids long. With V trimmed by 4 bases and J by 2 bases, 13 bases remained unmatched. The CDR3: CASSSLEPTGNQETQYF. DNA for the CDR3: TGTGCCAGCAGTTCGCTCGAGCCGACAGGGAATCAAGAGACCCAGTACTTC.

Only one count was recorded for this clone. The CDR3 protein is CASRGILGTSGNNEQFF. The DNA of the CDR3 is TGCGCCAGCAGAGGGATTTTGGGGACTAGCGGAAACAATGAGCAGTTCTTC. The gene calls are TRBV10-2 and TRBJ2-1, with 11 positions matching TRBD2. V lost 6 bases and J lost 5; bases outside the gene matches: 12. In germline, CDR1 is WSHSY, CDR2 SAAADI. CDR3 size: 17 residues.

The chain links TRBV7-2 to TRBJ2-7; D gene ambiguous. V was trimmed by 5 bases and J by 3 bases, leaving 14 bases between them. Germline CDR1 reads SGHTA; CDR2 reads FQGNSA. The CDR3 totals 14 residues. Here the CDR3 reads CASSPEHSYYEQYF. DNA of the CDR3: TGTGCCAGCAGCCCAGAACACAGCTACTACGAGCAGTACTTC.

This sequence joins TRBV2 and TRBJ2-3; 8 bases agree with TRBD2. V dropped 0 bases and J dropped 5; count of bases not matched to a gene: 4. Germline CDR1 reads SNHLY; CDR2 reads FYNNEI. The CDR3 covers 15 residues. The CDR3 region has the DNA TGTGCCAGCAGTGAAGCGGCCCTAGCGGGAGATACGCAGTATTTT. Its translation is CASSEAALAGDTQYF.

This chain joins TRBV11-3 and TRBJ2-5; 14 positions agree with TRBD2. This CDR3 spans 15 amino acids. Germline V gene lookup returns CDR1 SGHNT and CDR2 YENEEA. Unmatched junction bases numbered 3, after V lost 5 bases and J lost 4 bases. The DNA of the CDR3 is TGTGCCAGCAGCAGCGGACTAGCGGGGGGAGAGACCCAGTACTTC. This translates into CASSSGLAGGETQYF.

V and J are TRBV2 and TRBJ2-7; D uncertain. The CDR3 length is 14 residues. Germline CDR1 and CDR2: SNHLY and FYNNEI. Trimming took 5 bases from V and 1 from J, leaving 12 bases between them. The CDR3 protein is CASSMPGISYEQYF. The CDR3 DNA follows: TGTGCCAGCAGTATGCCAGGTATTTCCTACGAGCAGTACTTC.

This chain joins TRBV13 and TRBJ1-2; 7 nucleotides align to TRBD1. The CDR3 has 12 amino acids. Germline V lookup: CDR1 PRHDT, CDR2 FYEKMQ (reference sequence). With V trimmed by 8 bases and J by 7 bases, 7 bases remained unmatched. Here the CDR3 DNA reads TGTGCCAGCGACAGGGCAGGGATTGGCTACACCTTC. Translating it yields CASDRAGIGYTF.

The chain uses TRBV5-4 and TRBJ2-5; D gene unclear. The germline V gene encodes CDR1 SGHNT and CDR2 YYREEE (reference sequence). This CDR3 has 15 residues. Trimming removed 0 bases from V and 2 bases from J, with 11 bases in between. CDR3 nucleotide sequence: TGTGCCAGCAGCTTGGGCGGCCTAACGCAAGAGACCCAGTACTTC. This gives the protein CASSLGGLTQETQYF. Based on the CDR3 plus reference TRBV5-4 and TRBJ2-5, the full variable domain is ETGVTQSPTHLIKTRGQQVTLRCSSQSGHNTVSWYQQALGQGPQFIFQYYREEENGRGNFPPRFSGLQFPNYSSELNVNALELDDSALYLCASSLGGLTQETQYFGPGTRLLVL.

The chain recombines TRBV5-1 with TRBJ2-3, with a tentative D call TRBD2 (6 bases). The germline V gene has CDR1 SGHRS and CDR2 YFSETQ. The germline V and J ends were trimmed by 4 bases and 1 base, with 13 bases remaining between them. CDR3 length: 15 residues. CDR3: CASSPRLGRTDTQYF. CDR3 DNA: TGCGCCAGCAGCCCGCGACTAGGCCGCACAGATACGCAGTATTTT.

The chain carries TRBV28 and TRBJ1-5, with no clear D. Germline CDR1 and CDR2: MDHEN and SYDVKM. This CDR3 contains 12 residues. V was pared by 6 bases and J by 7 bases, with 10 bases between. CDR3 in DNA: TGTGCCAGCAGGGACGGGAACCAGCCCCAGCATTTT. Translating it yields CASRDGNQPQHF.

The CDR3 protein is CASSPRGSGNTGELFF. In nucleotides, the CDR3 is TGTGCCAGCAGCCCCCGGGGTAGCGGCAACACCGGGGAGCTGTTTTTT. The chain employs TRBV9 and TRBJ2-2, with TRBD2 as a possible D gene (6 bases). CDR3 length: 16 residues. With 4 bases removed from V and 2 bases from J, the gap between germline ends came to 15 bases. CDR1 is SGDLS, CDR2 YYNGEE, per germline.

V and J are TRBV7-2 and TRBJ2-5; 12 positions match TRBD2. CDR3 length equals 17 residues. The trim removed 2 bases at V and 5 bases at J, leaving 9 bases unmatched. CDR1 SGHTA and CDR2 FQGNSA come from the germline V gene. In DNA, the CDR3 is TGTGCCAGCAGCTTATCGGCTAGCGGGGGGGCTGGGGAGACCCAGTACTTC. Translating gives CASSLSASGGAGETQYF.

J is TRBJ1-5 and V is TRBV6-1, with TRBD1 as a possible D gene (5 bases). V lost 4 bases, J lost 5 bases, and 9 bases lay in between. The V gene's germline CDR1 is MNHNS and CDR2 SASEGT. The CDR3 is 13 amino acids. The CDR3 here is CASSAQVYQPQHF. The CDR3 DNA is TGTGCCAGCAGTGCACAGGTCTATCAGCCCCAGCATTTT.

The chain has TRBV5-6 and TRBJ2-7; 7 bases fit TRBD1. Per germline, CDR1 SGHDT and CDR2 YYEEEE. The CDR3 totals 13 residues. Germline trimming cut 4 bases from V and 6 bases from J; bases unmatched to any gene: 7. The CDR3 reads CASSPTGLGEQYF. Here the CDR3 DNA reads TGTGCCAGCAGCCCGACAGGGCTGGGCGAGCAGTACTTC.

This clone was seen a single time. The CDR3 nucleotides are TGTGCCAGTAGTATCAGGACAGGGTGGACGGAGCTGTTTTTT. This gives the protein CASSIRTGWTELFF. The rearrangement joins TRBV19 to TRBJ2-2, with 8 bases fitting TRBD1. CDR1 is LNHDA, CDR2 SQIVND, per germline (reference sequence). This CDR3 is 14 amino acids long. With V trimmed by 3 bases and J by 10 bases, 7 bases remained unmatched.

The V and J genes are TRBV11-2 and TRBJ1-4; tentatively, D is TRBD1 (6 bases). Germline values: CDR1 SGHAT, CDR2 FQNNGV. The V and J ends lost 2 bases and 5 bases respectively, with 12 bases between them. There are 15 residues in the CDR3. CDR3 nucleotide sequence: TGTGCCAGCAGCTTATCCCAGGGGTCAAATGAAAAACTGTTTTTT. It codes for CASSLSQGSNEKLFF. Variable domain in full (rest from reference TRBV11-2 and TRBJ1-4): EAGVAQSPRYKIIEKRQSVAFWCNPISGHATLYWYQQILGQGPKLLIQFQNNGVVDDSQLPKDRFSAERLKGVDSTLKIQPAKLEDSAVYLCASSLSQGSNEKLFFGSGTQLSVL.

This chain uses TRBV7-9 with TRBJ2-1; the match to TRBD1 covers 10 bases. Germline CDR1 reads SEHNR; CDR2 reads FQNEAQ (reference sequence). The ends lost 1 base at V and 8 bases at J; junction bases unmatched: 5. CDR3 length: 15 residues. The CDR3 region is CASSLGRGTGDEQFF. As DNA, the CDR3 is TGTGCCAGCAGCTTAGGTCGGGGGACAGGGGATGAGCAGTTCTTC.

CDR3 region: CASSLFFGRETQYF. CDR3 nucleotides: TGTGCCAGCAGCTTATTTTTCGGGAGGGAGACCCAGTACTTC. The rearrangement uses TRBV7-2 and TRBJ2-5; TRBD2 matches at 7 bases. In germline, CDR1 is SGHTA, CDR2 FQGNSA. The CDR3 consists of 14 residues. The J segment lost 5 bases and the V segment lost 2 bases, leaving 5 bases of the junction unmatched.

The V gene is TRBV10-3, the J gene TRBJ1-1; 9 positions match TRBD1. Germline CDR1 reads ENHRY; CDR2 reads SYGVKD. The CDR3 is 15 amino acids. The trim removed 6 bases at V and 2 bases at J, leaving 7 bases unmatched. The DNA of the CDR3 is TGTGCCATCAGGAAAAGGACAGGGGATAACACTGAAGCTTTCTTT. Its translation is CAIRKRTGDNTEAFF.

This clone was observed once. The chain recombines TRBV5-1 with TRBJ1-2; TRBD1 agrees at 9 bases. This CDR3 has 15 amino acids. The trim removed 5 bases at V and 7 bases at J, leaving 12 bases unmatched. From germline, CDR1 is SGHRS and CDR2 YFSETQ. DNA of the CDR3: TGCGCCAGCAGACAGGCCACAGGGGGCGGCGGTGGCTACACCTTC. Amino acid sequence: CASRQATGGGGGYTF.

V and J are TRBV7-8 and TRBJ2-5, with D possibly TRBD1 on 8 matching bases. V lost 6 bases and J lost 3, with 17 bases in between. CDR3 size: 15 residues. Germline assignment: CDR1 SGHVS and CDR2 FQNEAQ. CDR3 residues: CASRPNRGGEETQYF. For the CDR3, the DNA is TGTGCCAGCAGGCCTAACAGGGGGGGAGAAGAGACCCAGTACTTC.

In this sample, this clone turned up once. The chain recombines TRBV5-4 with TRBJ2-7, with TRBD2 matching over 7 bases. The CDR3 runs 13 residues. Unmatched junction bases numbered 4, after V lost 2 bases and J lost 5 bases. Germline CDR1 SGHNT, CDR2 YYREEE (reference sequence). The CDR3 here is CASSFLGRDEQYF. CDR3 in DNA: TGTGCCAGCAGCTTCTTAGGGAGGGACGAGCAGTACTTC.

The V call is TRBV27, the J call TRBJ2-5; 12 bases align to TRBD2. The CDR3 extends over 24 amino acids. Germline assignment: CDR1 MNHEY and CDR2 SMNVEV (reference sequence). After removal of 2 bases from V and 4 bases from J, the junction contained 29 bases not matched to a gene. CDR3 coding DNA: TGTGCCAGCAGTTTAAAGGGACCCGGACTAGCGGGGCCTCCTCAATCCGGGGTAAGAGAGACCCAGTACTTC. Its protein is CASSLKGPGLAGPPQSGVRETQYF.

The V call is TRBV19, the J call TRBJ1-1, with TRBD1 identical over 7 bases. CDR1 LNHDA and CDR2 SQIVND come from the germline V gene (reference sequence). The CDR3 runs to 13 residues. V lost 5 bases, J lost 7 bases, and 7 bases stayed unmatched. The CDR3 protein is CASSVIQGNEAFF. DNA for the CDR3: TGTGCCAGTAGTGTCATACAGGGGAATGAAGCTTTCTTT.

The rearrangement links TRBV11-3 to TRBJ1-1, with D possibly being TRBD1 (6 bases). This CDR3 contains 17 residues. V gave up 2 bases and J gave up 3 bases, with 19 bases separating them. The germline CDR1 and CDR2 sequences are SGHNT and YENEEA. CDR3 bases: TGTGCCAGCAGCTTACATTCGGGACAAGGGAGAGACACTGAAGCTTTCTTT. This encodes CASSLHSGQGRDTEAFF.